These 2 T cell receptor beta chains were sequenced from one sample in a study of blood T cell repertoires in COVID-19. Generated by immunoSEQ multiplex PCR, the TCRdb table keeps only in-frame clones and is missing some. Seen here are tens of thousands of clones, 80% to 90% observed once, and the top ten hold less than 9%. Sequenced input: peripheral blood. The receptors shown here come from a man between 60 and 70 years old with acute or convalescent COVID-19.

The J gene is TRBJ1-2, the V gene TRBV30; no clear D. This CDR3 is 14 amino acids long. CDR1 is GTSNPN, CDR2 SVGIG, per germline (reference sequence). V was cut by 2 bases and J by 4 bases, with 14 bases left in between. The CDR3: CAWSIDGGSYGYTF. CDR3 in DNA: TGTGCCTGGAGTATTGACGGCGGAAGCTATGGCTACACCTTC.

In this sample, this clone turned up once. The J gene is TRBJ2-2, the V gene TRBV1; the table's D call TRBD1 went unverified against the DNA. TRBV1 is a recognized pseudogene. The CDR3 sequence is 18 residues long. CDR3 protein: CTSSRPGQGPSNTGELFF. The DNA of the CDR3 is TGCACCAGCAGCCGACCGGGACAGGGGCCTTCGAACACCGGGGAGCTGTTTTTT.